The 29 T cell receptor beta chains reported below all come from one sample, sequenced in a study of blood T cell repertoires in COVID-19. Repertoires were generated with immunoSEQ multiplex PCR, while TCRdb's copy carries only in-frame clones and drops some. Here the sample spans over 50,000 clones, about 89% being singletons. The sample consisted of peripheral blood. These receptor sequences come from a man in his sixties with acute or convalescent COVID-19.

This rearrangement joins TRBV10-2 to TRBJ1-1; 7 nucleotides agree with TRBD1. Germline V gene sequence: CDR1 WSHSY, CDR2 SAAADI. V shed 10 bases, J shed 8 bases, and the junction held 13 bases outside the gene matches. This CDR3 is 13 amino acids long. DNA of the CDR3: TGCGCCACCCTAGGTCAGACAGGGATAGAAGCTTTCTTT. Translating gives CATLGQTGIEAFF.

V and J are TRBV12-3 or TRBV12-4 and TRBJ2-5, with a possible D match to TRBD1 (6 bases). The CDR3 consists of 13 residues. V dropped 3 bases and J dropped 3 bases, with 8 bases sitting between them. CDR3 nucleotide sequence: TGTGCCAGCAGTTTTACAGGGAAAGAGACCCAGTACTTC. This codes for CASSFTGKETQYF.

The chain combines TRBV7-2 with TRBJ2-2; TRBD2 matches at 10 bases. From germline, CDR1 is SGHTA and CDR2 FQGNSA. The CDR3 spans 16 residues. Unmatched junction bases numbered 6, after V lost 3 bases and J lost 5 bases. Written as DNA, the CDR3 is TGTGCCAGCAGCTTTGCTAGCGGGGGTAGGACCGGGGAGCTGTTTTTT. This encodes CASSFASGGRTGELFF.

This clone has just one count. The chain carries TRBV3-1 (or the pseudogene TRBV3-2) and TRBJ1-2; TRBD1 agrees at 8 bases. The CDR3 covers 15 residues. V dropped 4 bases and J dropped 7; count of bases not matched to a gene: 11. CDR1 and CDR2 (germline): LGHDT, YNNKEL (reference sequence). The CDR3 DNA sequence: TGTGCCAGCAGCCGACCCGGACAGGGCGTAGGTGGCTACACCTTC. As protein: CASSRPGQGVGGYTF.

The V call is TRBV7-6, the J call TRBJ2-1; 12 bases fit TRBD2. Germline V gives CDR1 SGHVS, CDR2 FNYEAQ. The junction had 4 bases not matched to a gene; V was cut back by 0 bases and J by 4 bases. The CDR3 covers 17 residues. In DNA form, the CDR3 reads TGTGCCAGCAGCTTAGCGCCTAGCGGGGGGGAGTACAATGAGCAGTTCTTC. Its translation: CASSLAPSGGEYNEQFF.

This clone was seen only once. The J gene is TRBJ2-7, the V gene TRBV18; no clear D. CDR1 KGHSH and CDR2 LQKENI come from the germline V gene. Trimming stripped 2 bases from V and 3 bases from J, with 8 bases between. This CDR3 region has 13 residues. This CDR3 reads CASSPGTDYEQYF. The CDR3 DNA is TGTGCCAGCTCACCAGGTACAGACTACGAGCAGTACTTC.

This chain connects TRBV19 to TRBJ1-2; D gene uncertain. Germline V gives CDR1 LNHDA, CDR2 SQIVND (reference sequence). There are 15 residues in the CDR3. The ends were cut back, 3 bases at V and 8 bases at J, with 19 bases in the middle. The CDR3 reads CASSISIDSSRGYTF. CDR3 nucleotide sequence: TGTGCCAGTAGTATCAGTATAGACTCTTCTCGCGGCTACACCTTC.

The genes are TRBV9 and TRBJ1-4; 7 bases agree with TRBD1. The CDR3 runs to 15 residues. Looked up from germline, CDR1 is SGDLS and CDR2 is YYNGEE. Trimming cost V 4 bases and J 4 bases; bases outside gene matches: 7. The CDR3 region is CASSTGQVDNEKLFF. The CDR3 nucleotides read TGTGCCAGCAGCACCGGACAGGTCGATAATGAAAAACTGTTTTTT. Supplemented by reference TRBV9 and TRBJ1-4, the full variable domain reads DSGVTQTPKHLITATGQRVTLRCSPRSGDLSVYWYQQSLDQGLQFLIQYYNGEERAKGNILERFSAQQFPDLHSELNLSSLELGDSALYFCASSTGQVDNEKLFFGSGTQLSVL.

The rearrangement links TRBV7-2 to TRBJ1-1; D is unclear. V lost 1 base, J lost 1 base, and 4 bases lay in between. Germline CDR1 is SGHTA and CDR2 is FQGNSA. There are 13 residues in the CDR3. CDR3 loop: CASSLDRNTEAFF. The CDR3 DNA is TGTGCCAGCAGCTTAGACAGGAACACTGAAGCTTTCTTT.

V is TRBV29-1 and J is TRBJ2-1; 7 bases map to TRBD1. Germline CDR1 and CDR2: SQVTM and ANQGSEA. J gave up 0 bases and V 7 bases, and 6 bases lay outside the gene matches. The CDR3 spans 14 residues. CDR3 sequence (DNA): TGCAGCGCCGAGGGGGCCAACTCCTACAATGAGCAGTTCTTC. Its translation is CSAEGANSYNEQFF.

A single count supports this clone. The J gene is TRBJ2-1, the V gene TRBV6-1; no reliable D call. CDR3 length: 12 amino acids. Trimming removed 3 bases at V and 10 bases at J, with 10 bases between. The germline CDR1 and CDR2 sequences are MNHNS and SASEGT. Here the CDR3 DNA reads TGTGCCAGCAGTGACATCCTCCGGGAGCAGTTCTTC. This gives the protein CASSDILREQFF.

This chain uses TRBV5-6 with TRBJ1-2; 8 bases fit TRBD1. Trimming at V came to 3 bases and at J to 6 bases, leaving 7 bases not matched to a gene. Per the germline V gene, CDR1 is SGHDT and CDR2 is YYEEEE. The CDR3 sequence is 14 residues long. DNA for the CDR3: TGTGCCAGCAGCTCTGACAGGGGATGGGATGGCTACACCTTC. The encoded protein is CASSSDRGWDGYTF.

The chain links TRBV15 to TRBJ1-1, with D tentatively TRBD1 (6 bases). The germline V gene has CDR1 LNHNV and CDR2 YYDKDF (reference sequence). The CDR3 spans 15 residues. Trimming stripped 5 bases from V and 6 bases from J, with 19 bases between. In DNA, the CDR3 is TGTGCCACCAGCCCCTCGTCAGGGGCTGTGGCTGAAGCTTTCTTT. This gives the protein CATSPSSGAVAEAFF.

The gene calls are TRBV29-1 and TRBJ1-2, with a possible D match to TRBD1 (6 bases). In germline, CDR1 is SQVTM, CDR2 ANQGSEA. Trimming stripped 0 bases from V and 8 bases from J, with 10 bases between. This CDR3 has 12 residues. The CDR3 DNA follows: TGCAGCGTTGAAGATTCGGGGGGCGGCTACACCTTC. Encoded protein: CSVEDSGGGYTF.

CDR3 coding DNA: TGTGCCAGCAGCTCGACAGGGGGCGTACACACCATATATTTT. Encoded protein: CASSSTGGVHTIYF. The chain joins TRBV7-2 to TRBJ1-3; 10 positions agree with TRBD1. After removal of 4 bases from V and 8 bases from J, the junction contained 5 bases not matched to a gene. Germline CDR1 SGHTA, CDR2 FQGNSA. This CDR3 contains 14 residues.

The chain combines TRBV6-2 or TRBV6-3 with TRBJ2-5; 7 positions agree with TRBD1. Trimming at V came to 5 bases and at J to 5 bases, leaving 14 bases not matched to a gene. CDR1 is MNHEY and CDR2 is SVGEGT in the germline V gene. The CDR3 covers 16 residues. CDR3 sequence (DNA): TGTGCCAGCAGTCACCCCCCGGGACAGCGACGGGAGACCCAGTACTTC. It codes for CASSHPPGQRRETQYF.

In DNA form, the CDR3 reads TGTGCCAGCAGTTACGGGACAGGGTGGACCGGGGAGCTGTTTTTT. Translating gives CASSYGTGWTGELFF. The chain links TRBV6-5 to TRBJ2-2, with TRBD1 matching 9 bases. Trimming cost V 2 bases and J 5 bases; bases outside gene matches: 3. The CDR3 has 15 amino acids. CDR1 MNHEY and CDR2 SVGAGI come from the germline V gene.

This clone was counted once. The V and J genes are TRBV30 and TRBJ1-1; 7 bases map to TRBD1. The germline V gene encodes CDR1 GTSNPN and CDR2 SVGIG (reference sequence). The junction had 2 bases not matched to a gene; V was cut back by 4 bases and J by 6 bases. The CDR3 has 11 residues. The CDR3 DNA is TGTGCCTGGACTCAGGGGGCTGAAGCTTTCTTT. This encodes CAWTQGAEAFF.

This chain joins TRBV6-2 or TRBV6-3 and TRBJ1-2; 7 positions match TRBD1. Germline lookup yields CDR1 MNHEY and CDR2 SVGEGT. Unmatched junction bases numbered 9, after V lost 6 bases and J lost 5 bases. The CDR3 extends over 14 amino acids. The CDR3 reads CASSPWDSSYGYTF. DNA of the CDR3: TGTGCCAGCAGCCCCTGGGACAGCAGTTATGGCTACACCTTC.

This sequence joins TRBV5-1 and TRBJ1-2; no clear D gene. The CDR3 spans 14 residues. The ends were cut back, 0 bases at V and 8 bases at J, with 14 bases in the middle. Germline assignment: CDR1 SGHRS and CDR2 YFSETQ. CDR3 loop: CASSLVLGQEGYTF. The CDR3 nucleotides are TGCGCCAGCAGCTTGGTACTTGGGCAGGAAGGCTACACCTTC. Combining the CDR3 with reference TRBV5-1 and TRBJ1-2 gives the whole variable domain KAGVTQTPRYLIKTRGQQVTLSCSPISGHRSVSWYQQTPGQGLQFLFEYFSETQRNKGNFPGRFSGRQFSNSRSEMNVSTLELGDSALYLCASSLVLGQEGYTFGSGTRLTVV.

The rearrangement uses TRBV27 and TRBJ1-1; weak D call: TRBD1 (5 bases). This CDR3 spans 16 amino acids. The ends were cut back, 2 bases at V and 7 bases at J, with 20 bases in the middle. CDR1 and CDR2 (germline): MNHEY, SMNVEV (reference sequence). In nucleotides, the CDR3 is TGTGCCAGCAGTTTAAAAGGGGCGGGGAAACAAAATGAAGCTTTCTTT. It translates to CASSLKGAGKQNEAFF.

This sequence joins TRBV11-2 and TRBJ2-1, with TRBD2 matching over 7 bases. This CDR3 spans 17 amino acids. Germline CDR1 and CDR2: SGHAT and FQNNGV. Trimming took 3 bases from V and 5 from J; bases not matched to a gene: 13. CDR3: CASSLRFGSGENNEQFF. The CDR3 region has the DNA TGTGCCAGCAGCTTGCGCTTTGGAAGCGGGGAGAACAATGAGCAGTTCTTC.

This clone was detected a few times. The chain combines TRBV6-5 with TRBJ1-5; D is possibly TRBD1 (5 bases). V shed 6 bases and J shed 3 bases, with 9 bases lying between them. From germline, CDR1 is MNHEY and CDR2 SVGAGI. This CDR3 region has 13 residues. The CDR3 region is CASSRENNQPQHF. The CDR3 DNA reads TGTGCCAGCAGCAGGGAAAACAATCAGCCCCAGCATTTT.

This clone came up once. The genes are TRBV4-1 and TRBJ1-4; D uncertain. The germline gives CDR1 MGHRA, CDR2 YSYEKL. The CDR3 runs to 13 residues. V was cut by 5 bases and J by 5 bases, with 9 bases left in between. The CDR3 loop reads CASSGLGNEKLFF. CDR3 in DNA: TGCGCCAGCAGCGGACTGGGAAATGAAAAACTGTTTTTT.

The chain combines TRBV20-1 with TRBJ2-2; 8 positions agree with TRBD2. Germline values: CDR1 DFQATT, CDR2 SNEGSKA (reference sequence). This CDR3 is built from 15 residues. J gave up 7 bases and V 3 bases, and 10 bases lay outside the gene matches. The CDR3 coding sequence is TGCAGTGCTAGTGGGGCGGGGGGCCCGAACGGGGAGCTGTTTTTT. This gives the protein CSASGAGGPNGELFF.

The chain is built from TRBV5-6 and TRBJ1-1; D ambiguous. Between the trimmed V and J ends, which lost 1 base and 7 bases, there was a span of 17 bases. The CDR3 has 15 amino acids. The germline V gene encodes CDR1 SGHDT and CDR2 YYEEEE. DNA of the CDR3: TGTGCCAGCAGCTTGTTCGGGGTCAGAGATTATGAAGCTTTCTTT. The encoded protein is CASSLFGVRDYEAFF. Based on the CDR3 plus reference TRBV5-6 and TRBJ1-1, the full variable domain is DAGVTQSPTHLIKTRGQQVTLRCSPKSGHDTVSWYQQALGQGPQFIFQYYEEEERQRGNFPDRFSGHQFPNYSSELNVNALLLGDSALYLCASSLFGVRDYEAFFGQGTRLTVV.

This chain joins TRBV12-3 or TRBV12-4 and TRBJ2-3; D call uncertain. The CDR3 length is 12 residues. V lost 11 bases and J lost 4, with 13 bases in between. CDR3 in amino acids: CAGSHSPDTQYF. The DNA for the CDR3 is TGTGCCGGCTCCCATTCCCCAGATACGCAGTATTTT.

V is TRBV7-2 and J is TRBJ2-1, with D perhaps TRBD2 (6 bases). Deletions cut 5 bases from V and 4 bases from J, with 21 bases between. Germline CDR1 reads SGHTA; CDR2 reads FQGNSA. CDR3 size: 17 residues. This chain's CDR3 is CASSLPRGTGAYNEQFF. DNA for the CDR3: TGTGCCAGCAGCCTCCCACGGGGGACTGGGGCTTACAATGAGCAGTTCTTC. Supplemented by reference TRBV7-2 and TRBJ2-1, the full variable domain reads GAGVSQSPSNKVTEKGKDVELRCDPISGHTALYWYRQSLGQGLEFLIYFQGNSAPDKSGLPSDRFSAERTGGSVSTLTIQRTQQEDSAVYLCASSLPRGTGAYNEQFFGPGTRLTVL.

This chain joins TRBV24-1 and TRBJ2-1; possible D gene TRBD1, 5 bases. Trimming left V 0 bases short and J 5 bases short, with 13 bases between. In germline, CDR1 is KGHDR, CDR2 SFDVKD. CDR3 size: 16 residues. This chain's CDR3 is CATSDLRATENNEQFF. CDR3 coding DNA: TGTGCCACCAGTGATTTGCGGGCGACAGAAAACAATGAGCAGTTCTTC.